The 24 T cell receptor beta chains given below trace back to one sample, sequenced in a study of T cells in Graves' hyperthyroidism and ophthalmopathy. Amplification of TCR beta CDR3 regions used RNA as the template. Researchers ran a first-round RT-PCR on the TCR CDR3 using the HTBI primer set. One entry per CDR3 protein results from TCRdb running MiXCR on the multiplex PCR reads. Counted here are 530,000 or so distinct CDR3 sequences, approximately 25% occurring once; the ten biggest clones make up 10% to 12%. The sample comprised blood. The receptors shown here come from a woman aged 30 to 39 with Graves' ophthalmopathy.

Ten or more counts support this clonotype. The chain carries TRBV19 and TRBJ2-2; 8 nucleotides line up with TRBD1. Germline V gene sequence: CDR1 LNHDA, CDR2 SQIVND (reference sequence). Germline trimming cut 8 bases from V and 6 bases from J; bases unmatched to any gene: 14. The CDR3 is made up of 16 amino acids. As DNA, the CDR3 is TGTGCCAGTGGGCCTTTTGGACAGGGTGGAGCCGGGGAGCTGTTTTTT. Translated: CASGPFGQGGAGELFF.

This clonotype was counted at least ten times. In nucleotides, the CDR3 is TGTGCCAGCAGCACCCTACAGGGGGAGGAAAACACCATATATTTT. It specifies CASSTLQGEENTIYF. The chain has TRBV7-9 and TRBJ1-3, with TRBD1 identical over 8 bases. The ends lost 5 bases at V and 6 bases at J; junction bases unmatched: 9. CDR1 and CDR2 (germline): SEHNR, FQNEAQ (reference sequence). The CDR3 sequence is 15 residues long.

The chain employs TRBV28 and TRBJ2-7; 7 nucleotides align to TRBD1. CDR3 length: 16 residues. V was clipped by 3 bases and J by 0 bases; unmatched bases: 8. Germline-derived CDR1 and CDR2 are MDHEN and SYDVKM. Written as DNA, the CDR3 is TGTGCCAGCAGTTTCCGGCAGGGGGTAAGCTCCTACGAGCAGTACTTC. Protein sequence: CASSFRQGVSSYEQYF. Drawing the rest from reference TRBV28 and TRBJ2-7, the complete variable domain is DVKVTQSSRYLVKRTGEKVFLECVQDMDHENMFWYRQDPGLGLRLIYFSYDVKMKEKGDIPEGYSVSREKKERFSLILESASTNQTSMYLCASSFRQGVSSYEQYFGPGTRLTVT.

This clonotype has ten or more counts. A clone one base away is much larger, so this may be a read error. The chain links TRBV6-4 to TRBJ1-2; D may be TRBD1 (5 bases). CDR3 length equals 14 residues. Germline values: CDR1 MRHNA, CDR2 SNTAGT. In nucleotides, the CDR3 is TGTGCCAGCAGTGCCGTCAGGGCTAACTATGGCGACACCTTC. It is translated as CASSAVRANYGDTF.

In its sample, this clonotype was seen many times. The V gene is TRBV12-3 or TRBV12-4, the J gene TRBJ1-6; the match to TRBD1 covers 9 bases. The ends lost 6 bases at V and 12 bases at J; junction bases unmatched: 12. The CDR3 totals 15 residues. This CDR3 reads CASSMVDRGLGPLHF. CDR3 bases: TGTGCCAGCAGCATGGTGGACAGGGGATTAGGACCCCTCCACTTT.

Many counts were recorded for this clonotype. The chain recombines TRBV12-5 with TRBJ2-2; D ambiguous. The V end was cut by 1 base, the J end by 8 bases, with 5 bases between. Germline V gene data show CDR1 as LGHNT and CDR2 as FRNRAP. CDR3 length: 12 residues. CDR3 sequence: CASGLAMGELFF. The CDR3 region has the DNA TGTGCTAGTGGTTTGGCGATGGGGGAGCTGTTTTTT.

This clonotype came up once. This sequence joins TRBV20-1 and TRBJ2-3; TRBD2 aligns across 8 bases. The germline CDR1 and CDR2 sequences are DFQATT and SNEGSKA (reference sequence). The V gene end was trimmed by 1 base and the J gene end by 3 bases; junction bases not matched to a gene: 6. The CDR3 runs 15 residues. CDR3 residues: CSARALGLETDTQYF. The DNA for the CDR3 is TGCAGTGCTAGAGCTTTGGGACTAGAGACAGATACGCAGTATTTT.

This chain joins TRBV4-1 and TRBJ1-5; D remains ambiguous. In germline, CDR1 is MGHRA, CDR2 YSYEKL. The length of the CDR3 is 16 residues. The V and J ends lost 4 bases and 7 bases respectively, with 20 bases between them. The CDR3 loop reads CASSPERGIYVQPQHF. For the CDR3, the DNA is TGCGCCAGCAGCCCCGAGCGGGGAATTTATGTGCAGCCCCAGCATTTT.

This clonotype was seen repeatedly, ten times or more. This chain connects TRBV15 to TRBJ1-2; the D is unclear. V was shortened by 4 bases and J by 5 bases, with 17 bases between the two germline ends. This CDR3 has 15 residues. CDR1 is LNHNV and CDR2 is YYDKDF in the germline V gene (reference sequence). This chain's CDR3 is CATSKDGLISYGYTF. CDR3 coding DNA: TGTGCCACCAGCAAAGATGGATTGATCTCTTATGGCTACACCTTC.

This chain uses TRBV4-1 with TRBJ1-2; D is perhaps TRBD1 (6 bases). The CDR3 sequence is 14 residues long. With 3 bases removed from V and 4 bases from J, the gap between germline ends came to 12 bases. CDR1 is MGHRA, CDR2 YSYEKL, per germline. CDR3 sequence reads: CASSQGGQIYGYTF. The CDR3 bases are TGCGCCAGCAGCCAGGGAGGACAGATCTATGGCTACACCTTC.

V usage is TRBV5-6 and J usage is TRBJ1-1; D uncertain. The CDR3 sequence is 12 residues long. CDR1 is SGHDT and CDR2 is YYEEEE in the germline V gene. V was cut by 7 bases and J by 1 base, with 8 bases left in between. The CDR3 sequence is CASQVANTEAFF. The CDR3 DNA sequence: TGTGCCAGCCAGGTAGCGAACACTGAAGCTTTCTTT.

Ten or more counts support this clonotype. The chain employs TRBV4-1 and TRBJ2-3, with 7 nucleotides matching TRBD2. The CDR3 contains 15 residues. Per the germline V gene, CDR1 is MGHRA and CDR2 is YSYEKL. J was trimmed by 6 bases and V by 3 bases; bases with no gene match: 9. The chain's CDR3 is CASSQRGAGSDTQYF. The CDR3 nucleotides are TGCGCCAGCAGCCAGCGGGGAGCGGGGAGTGATACGCAGTATTTT.

This clonotype was detected ten times or more. The CDR3 DNA sequence: TGTGCCAGCAGGGGGGGCAGAACGAATCAGCCCCAGCATTTT. This gives the protein CASRGGRTNQPQHF. V is TRBV27 and J is TRBJ1-5; TRBD1 is a possible D gene (6 bases). The V end lost 6 bases, the J end lost 4 bases, and 13 bases lay between the germline ends. The CDR3 is 14 amino acids. The germline V gene has CDR1 MNHEY and CDR2 SMNVEV (reference sequence).

Many counts were recorded for this clonotype. The CDR3 coding sequence is TGCGCCAGCAGCTTGGGTCCAGCTAACTCCTACGAGCAGTACTTC. Its protein product is CASSLGPANSYEQYF. The chain joins TRBV5-1 to TRBJ2-7, with D uncertain. The CDR3 is 15 amino acids. Germline V gene sequence: CDR1 SGHRS, CDR2 YFSETQ. The V gene lost 0 bases and the J gene lost 0 bases, with 10 bases spanning the gap.

This clonotype was seen at least ten times. The chain employs TRBV30 and TRBJ2-2; D remains ambiguous. Deletions cut 5 bases from V and 0 bases from J, with 10 bases between. Germline CDR1 reads GTSNPN; CDR2 reads SVGIG (reference sequence). CDR3 length: 14 residues. The CDR3 reads CAWLIGPNTGELFF. Written as DNA, the CDR3 is TGTGCCTGGTTGATCGGGCCGAACACCGGGGAGCTGTTTTTT.

This clonotype came up many times. The chain couples TRBV2 to TRBJ1-2; 8 positions match TRBD1. CDR1 and CDR2 (germline): SNHLY, FYNNEI. This CDR3 has 12 amino acids. The ends lost 6 bases at V and 4 bases at J; junction bases unmatched: 1. CDR3 amino acids: CASRDRAYGYTF. For the CDR3, the DNA is TGTGCCAGCAGGGACAGGGCCTATGGCTACACCTTC.

This clonotype was seen at least ten times. The genes are TRBV28 and TRBJ2-2; 8 nucleotides match TRBD2. This CDR3 spans 13 amino acids. The germline CDR1 and CDR2 sequences are MDHEN and SYDVKM. Unmatched junction bases numbered 3, after V lost 8 bases and J lost 4 bases. Written as DNA, the CDR3 is TGTGCCAGCCGGACTAGCCTCACCGGGGAGCTGTTTTTT. Its protein is CASRTSLTGELFF. Looking up the rest from reference TRBV28 and TRBJ2-2 gives the full variable domain: DVKVTQSSRYLVKRTGEKVFLECVQDMDHENMFWYRQDPGLGLRLIYFSYDVKMKEKGDIPEGYSVSREKKERFSLILESASTNQTSMYLCASRTSLTGELFFGEGSRLTVL.

This clonotype was recorded many times. This sequence joins TRBV2 and TRBJ1-5, with D possibly TRBD1 on 5 matching bases. The germline V gene encodes CDR1 SNHLY and CDR2 FYNNEI. The CDR3 totals 15 residues. Trimming took off 4 bases at V and 0 bases at J, with 10 bases between the two ends. The CDR3 region has the DNA TGTGCCAGCAGTGTGACAGTGAATAGCAATCAGCCCCAGCATTTT. This sequence encodes CASSVTVNSNQPQHF.

Many counts were recorded for this clonotype. The V gene is TRBV7-2, the J gene TRBJ2-2; D is uncertain. V lost 2 bases and J 2 bases, leaving 9 bases between the germline ends. The CDR3 has 15 amino acids. From germline, CDR1 is SGHTA and CDR2 FQGNSA. The CDR3 bases are TGTGCCAGCAGCTTATTTGGACCAAACACCGGGGAGCTGTTTTTT. Its protein product is CASSLFGPNTGELFF. Complete variable domain (other parts from reference TRBV7-2 and TRBJ2-2): GAGVSQSPSNKVTEKGKDVELRCDPISGHTALYWYRQSLGQGLEFLIYFQGNSAPDKSGLPSDRFSAERTGGSVSTLTIQRTQQEDSAVYLCASSLFGPNTGELFFGEGSRLTVL.

This clonotype was seen repeatedly, ten times or more. The chain recombines TRBV6-2 or TRBV6-3 with TRBJ2-7, with 11 bases identical to TRBD1. The CDR3 consists of 14 residues. The J segment lost 6 bases and the V segment lost 3 bases, leaving 4 bases of the junction unmatched. From germline, CDR1 is MNHEY and CDR2 SVGEGT. The CDR3 loop is CASSYSDRGREQYF. The CDR3 coding sequence is TGTGCCAGCAGTTATTCGGACAGGGGGCGCGAGCAGTACTTC.

This clonotype was detected many times. V and J are TRBV6-5 and TRBJ1-2; TRBD1 agrees at 9 bases. Per the germline V gene, CDR1 is MNHEY and CDR2 is SVGAGI. This CDR3 is built from 15 residues. Losses at the gene ends were 2 bases for V and 9 bases for J; bases not matched to a gene: 10. The CDR3 sequence: CASSYGGQGMASYTF. CDR3 nucleotides: TGTGCCAGCAGTTACGGGGGACAGGGAATGGCGAGCTACACCTTC.

This clonotype was observed at least ten times. The gene calls are TRBV12-3 or TRBV12-4 and TRBJ2-7; no clear D gene. Trimming removed 3 bases at V and 6 bases at J, with 6 bases between. This CDR3 is built from 11 residues. The CDR3 nucleotides read TGTGCCAGCAGTTTCGGCGGCGAGCAGTACTTC. This translates into CASSFGGEQYF.

CDR3 residues: CASSPSYQPQHF. CDR3 coding DNA: TGTGCCAGCAGTCCTTCGTATCAGCCCCAGCATTTT. The rearrangement links TRBV6-4 to TRBJ1-5; no firm D call. The germline V gene has CDR1 MRHNA and CDR2 SNTAGT. The CDR3 consists of 12 residues. V gave up 5 bases and J gave up 5 bases, with 7 bases separating them.

This clonotype was seen at least ten times. This chain uses TRBV10-1 with TRBJ1-2; D not certain. Germline CDR1 and CDR2: WNHNN and SYGVQD (reference sequence). With 6 bases removed from V and 7 bases from J, the gap between germline ends came to 12 bases. The CDR3 extends over 12 amino acids. The CDR3 region is CASRMRGGGYTF. As DNA, the CDR3 is TGCGCCAGCAGGATGAGAGGTGGTGGCTACACCTTC.